The present TCR beta chain was sequenced within a study of T cells in Graves' hyperthyroidism and ophthalmopathy. There are many counts of this clonotype. Template material for amplifying TCR beta CDR3 regions consisted of RNA transcripts. The primer set for the first-round RT-PCR of the TCR CDR3 was HTBI. TCRdb passed the multiplex PCR reads through MiXCR, listing each CDR3 protein once. The sample records 300,000 to 450,000 distinct CDR3 sequences, about 17% being singletons. The CDR3 spans 13 residues. Trimming pared 1 base from V and 10 bases from J, leaving 11 bases between. The receptor comes from a woman in her 30s with Graves' hyperthyroidism that later progressed to Graves' ophthalmopathy. The sequenced sample consisted of blood. This rearrangement joins TRBV12-3 or TRBV12-4 to TRBJ2-1; D ambiguous. CDR3 residues: CASSLGGVGEQFF. In DNA, the CDR3 is TGTGCCAGCAGTTTAGGTGGGGTCGGCGAGCAGTTCTTC.